The next 2 T cell receptor beta chains were all read from a single sample in a study of cytomegalovirus exposure and HLA in healthy donors. 60 Vbeta and 13 Jbeta primers were used in PCR. The data were produced by immunoSEQ multiplex PCR, yet TCRdb's version contains in-frame clones alone and is incomplete. The table records 150,000 to 200,000 clones, approximately 73% of them present only once. Sample: PBMCs. These receptors were collected from a man aged 50 to 60 in good health and CMV-seronegative.

This clone was seen more than once but under ten times. This chain joins TRBV5-1 and TRBJ2-7, with D possibly being TRBD2 (5 bases). Germline V CDR1 and CDR2: SGHRS, YFSETQ. The CDR3 is made up of 14 amino acids. The V end lost 1 base, the J end lost 2 bases, and 10 bases lay between the germline ends. The CDR3 loop reads CASSLSSGTYEQYF. CDR3 DNA: TGCGCCAGCAGCTTGTCGAGCGGAACCTACGAGCAGTACTTC.

The chain carries TRBV28 and TRBJ1-1, with D uncertain. Germline CDR1 and CDR2: MDHEN and SYDVKM. V was clipped by 5 bases and J by 6 bases, with 10 bases between them. The CDR3 length is 12 residues. The CDR3 DNA is TGTGCCAGCAGTGTGTTAACAGCTGAAGCTTTCTTT. This codes for CASSVLTAEAFF.